A single sample is the source of the 32 T cell receptor beta chains below, sequenced in a study of OX40 agonist ivuxolimab in advanced cancers. Clones were read by immunoSEQ multiplex PCR, and TCRdb kept only the in-frame ones, dropping some. The table records roughly 38,000 clones, 80% to 90% of them present only once. This sample comprised CD4+ or CD8+ T cells sorted from blood, obtained in a trial of the OX40 agonist ivuxolimab. The receptors were gathered from an adult with an advanced solid tumor such as melanoma, head and neck, liver or kidney cancer.

The chain carries TRBV30 and TRBJ2-1; 16 nucleotides line up with TRBD2. Unmatched junction bases numbered 10, after V lost 8 bases and J lost 6 bases. Germline CDR1 is GTSNPN and CDR2 is SVGIG (reference sequence). The CDR3 runs 16 residues. The CDR3 spells CARDPGLAGGLNEQFF. DNA for the CDR3: TGTGCCAGGGATCCGGGACTAGCGGGGGGGCTCAATGAGCAGTTCTTC.

About this clone: The same CDR3 can be traced to other DNA sequences in this sample. The chain carries TRBV7-9 and TRBJ1-5; D gene ambiguous. The germline CDR1 and CDR2 sequences are SEHNR and FQNEAQ (reference sequence). V lost 1 base, J lost 4 bases, and 2 bases lay in between. The CDR3 sequence is 12 residues long. CDR3 nucleotide sequence: TGTGCCAGCAGCTTAGATAATCAGCCCCAGCATTTT. Translated: CASSLDNQPQHF.

The chain joins TRBV6-5 to TRBJ2-1, with D perhaps given as TRBD1 or TRBD2 (5 bases each). Trimming took 10 bases from V and 0 from J, leaving 13 bases between them. Germline lookup yields CDR1 MNHEY and CDR2 SVGAGI. The CDR3 length is 14 residues. DNA of the CDR3: TGTGCCACCCGACGTGGGGGCTCCTACAATGAGCAGTTCTTC. It codes for CATRRGGSYNEQFF.

V gene TRBV5-4 combines with J gene TRBJ1-2, with 7 bases identical to TRBD1. After removal of 4 bases from V and 5 bases from J, the junction contained 8 bases not matched to a gene. This CDR3 is 14 amino acids long. CDR1 is SGHNT and CDR2 is YYREEE in the germline V gene (reference sequence). CDR3 coding DNA: TGTGCCAGCAGCCTAGGACAGGTTAGGTATGGCTACACCTTC. This translates into CASSLGQVRYGYTF.

The chain has TRBV6-6 and TRBJ2-3; perhaps D is TRBD1 or TRBD2 (7 bases each). CDR1 and CDR2 (germline): MNHNY, SVGAGI (reference sequence). This CDR3 is 16 amino acids long. Trimming pared 0 bases from V and 5 bases from J, leaving 15 bases between. Here the CDR3 reads CASSYSRGRGLDTQYF. As DNA, the CDR3 is TGTGCCAGCAGTTACTCGAGGGGGCGGGGGTTAGATACGCAGTATTTT.

V usage is TRBV5-1 and J usage is TRBJ2-7, with a weak D call TRBD1 (5 bases). Germline values: CDR1 SGHRS, CDR2 YFSETQ. The CDR3 extends over 14 amino acids. The V and J ends lost 0 bases and 2 bases respectively, with 9 bases between them. CDR3 sequence reads: CASSLARVPYEQYF. The DNA of the CDR3 is TGCGCCAGCAGCTTGGCCAGGGTACCCTACGAGCAGTACTTC.

The chain carries TRBV18 and TRBJ2-1, with D hard to call. In germline, CDR1 is KGHSH, CDR2 LQKENI. This CDR3 comprises 15 residues. Trimming pared 1 base from V and 0 bases from J, leaving 7 bases between. The CDR3 nucleotides read TGTGCCAGCTCACCACGGGTAATCTCCTACAATGAGCAGTTCTTC. Translation: CASSPRVISYNEQFF.

V usage is TRBV4-1 and J usage is TRBJ2-2; the D is unclear. Germline V CDR1 and CDR2: MGHRA, YSYEKL. CDR3 length: 14 residues. Trimming took off 0 bases at V and 6 bases at J, with 8 bases between the two ends. CDR3 nucleotides: TGCGCCAGCAGCCAAGATCGGGTCCCCGGGGAGCTGTTTTTT. This translates into CASSQDRVPGELFF.

J is TRBJ1-2 and V is TRBV20-1; the D is unclear. This CDR3 spans 11 amino acids. Trimming removed 1 base from V and 4 bases from J, with 4 bases in between. Germline lookup yields CDR1 DFQATT and CDR2 SNEGSKA (reference sequence). CDR3 sequence reads: CSARVGYGYTF. The CDR3, as DNA: TGCAGTGCTAGAGTGGGCTATGGCTACACCTTC.

This chain links TRBV5-4 with TRBJ2-3; 10 bases are shared with TRBD2. Germline V gene data show CDR1 as SGHNT and CDR2 as YYREEE (reference sequence). The trim removed 4 bases at V and 5 bases at J, leaving 7 bases unmatched. The CDR3 extends over 15 amino acids. This chain's CDR3 is CASSGTTSGVDTQYF. As DNA, the CDR3 is TGTGCCAGCAGCGGGACCACTAGCGGGGTAGATACGCAGTATTTT. Combining the CDR3 with reference TRBV5-4 and TRBJ2-3 gives the whole variable domain ETGVTQSPTHLIKTRGQQVTLRCSSQSGHNTVSWYQQALGQGPQFIFQYYREEENGRGNFPPRFSGLQFPNYSSELNVNALELDDSALYLCASSGTTSGVDTQYFGPGTRLTVL.

This chain uses TRBV19 with TRBJ1-3; D is perhaps TRBD1 (5 bases). Germline CDR1 LNHDA, CDR2 SQIVND (reference sequence). CDR3 length equals 15 residues. Between the trimmed V and J ends, which lost 5 bases and 0 bases, there was a span of 11 bases. The CDR3 DNA sequence: TGTGCCAGTAGTGGCGGGACGGACTCTGGAAACACCATATATTTT. Translation gives CASSGGTDSGNTIYF.

The chain joins TRBV7-2 to TRBJ1-2; D perhaps matches TRBD1 (5 bases). There are 15 residues in the CDR3. Germline V gene lookup returns CDR1 SGHTA and CDR2 FQGNSA. Trimming left V 1 base short and J 2 bases short, with 11 bases between. Here the CDR3 reads CASSLVGVVNYGYTF. The CDR3 DNA reads as TGTGCCAGCAGCTTAGTAGGGGTCGTGAACTATGGCTACACCTTC.

This clone was found once. The chain joins TRBV7-2 to TRBJ2-7; 7 bases align to TRBD2. The V gene's germline CDR1 is SGHTA and CDR2 FQGNSA. This CDR3 spans 16 amino acids. V shed 0 bases and J 5 bases; nucleotides not matched to a gene: 10. CDR3 amino acids: CASSLAVWGGSDEQYF. CDR3 bases: TGTGCCAGCAGCTTAGCGGTCTGGGGGGGAAGCGACGAGCAGTACTTC.

For the CDR3, the DNA is TGCGCCAGCAGTCGCGAGGGGGGACAGCCCCAGCATTTT. Amino acids: CASSREGGQPQHF. The V gene is TRBV5-1, the J gene TRBJ1-5; possible D gene TRBD1, 6 bases. The CDR3 length is 13 residues. Germline V CDR1 and CDR2: SGHRS, YFSETQ. The germline V and J ends were trimmed by 5 bases and 7 bases, with 13 bases remaining between them.

V usage is TRBV11-3 and J usage is TRBJ2-5, with 9 nucleotides matching TRBD1. The CDR3 spans 18 residues. In germline, CDR1 is SGHNT, CDR2 YENEEA. The V segment lost 5 bases and the J segment 2 bases; nucleotides outside the gene matches: 15. The CDR3, as DNA: TGTGCCAGCAGCCCCCGTGGACAGGGGCTTTTAAGGCAAGAGACCCAGTACTTC. This codes for CASSPRGQGLLRQETQYF.

This chain joins TRBV5-4 and TRBJ2-3; 10 positions agree with TRBD2. Germline-derived CDR1 and CDR2 are SGHNT and YYREEE (reference sequence). With 4 bases clipped from V and 0 bases from J, the junction kept 2 bases outside the gene matches. This CDR3 has 15 amino acids. The CDR3 DNA reads as TGTGCCAGCAGCCCGACTAGCGGGAGCACAGATACGCAGTATTTT. It specifies CASSPTSGSTDTQYF.

V usage is TRBV7-2 and J usage is TRBJ2-5; no clear D. Trimming removed 3 bases at V and 3 bases at J, with 8 bases between. The CDR3 contains 13 residues. Per the germline V gene, CDR1 is SGHTA and CDR2 is FQGNSA. In nucleotides, the CDR3 is TGTGCCAGCAGCTTCGCTGGAGAAGAGACCCAGTACTTC. Its protein is CASSFAGEETQYF.

Only a few counts were recorded for this clone. V and J are TRBV10-3 and TRBJ1-1; D may be TRBD1 (5 bases). The CDR3 loop spans 15 amino acids. V was trimmed by 0 bases and J by 3 bases, leaving 11 bases between them. The germline V gene has CDR1 ENHRY and CDR2 SYGVKD. The CDR3 reads CAISESQQGHTEAFF. CDR3 coding DNA: TGTGCCATCAGTGAGTCGCAGCAGGGACACACTGAAGCTTTCTTT.

The rearrangement joins TRBV5-1 to TRBJ1-3; no reliable D call. The germline V and J ends were trimmed by 0 bases and 1 base, with 11 bases remaining between them. The CDR3 is 16 residues long. CDR1 and CDR2 from the germline V gene are SGHRS and YFSETQ. DNA of the CDR3: TGCGCCAGCAGCTTGGCCGGGGTAAGGTCTGGAAACACCATATATTTT. It is translated as CASSLAGVRSGNTIYF.

The chain has TRBV20-1 and TRBJ2-3; D not resolved. Between the trimmed V and J ends, which lost 6 bases and 6 bases, there was a span of 10 bases. The CDR3 length is 11 residues. The germline gives CDR1 DFQATT, CDR2 SNEGSKA (reference sequence). DNA of the CDR3: TGCAGTGCCAGATTTGGCGATACGCAGTATTTT. Amino acid sequence: CSARFGDTQYF.

This clone came up a few times. The chain is built from TRBV7-2 and TRBJ1-1; D is possibly TRBD1 (5 bases). The CDR3 spans 13 residues. Between the trimmed V and J ends, which lost 3 bases and 8 bases, there was a span of 13 bases. Germline CDR1 is SGHTA and CDR2 is FQGNSA. Here the CDR3 reads CASSLSGGPEAFF. CDR3 in DNA: TGTGCCAGCAGCTTGAGCGGGGGACCAGAAGCTTTCTTT.

V and J are TRBV18 and TRBJ2-4, with D perhaps given as TRBD1 or TRBD2 (6 bases each). The length of the CDR3 is 15 residues. Germline CDR1 and CDR2: KGHSH and LQKENI. Trimming shortened V by 0 bases and J by 9 bases, and 15 bases separated the two germline ends. The DNA for the CDR3 is TGTGCCAGCTCACCACCGGGGGGCGCTCGTAGCATTCAGTACTTC. It translates to CASSPPGGARSIQYF.

This chain connects TRBV7-9 to TRBJ2-3, with 8 bases aligning to TRBD2. Trimming removed 2 bases from V and 1 base from J; junction bases left unmatched: 2. This CDR3 is built from 15 residues. Germline CDR1 and CDR2: SEHNR and FQNEAQ (reference sequence). CDR3 amino acids: CASSLQAGGTDTQYF. CDR3 DNA: TGTGCCAGCAGCTTACAAGCGGGGGGCACAGATACGCAGTATTTT.

The chain has TRBV10-1 and TRBJ2-4; D perhaps matches TRBD2 (6 bases). CDR1 is WNHNN and CDR2 is SYGVQD in the germline V gene (reference sequence). V gave up 8 bases and J gave up 7 bases, with 12 bases separating them. The length of the CDR3 is 12 residues. In DNA, the CDR3 is TGCGCCAGCGGAGGGACGGACAACATTCAGTACTTC. Translating it yields CASGGTDNIQYF.

The chain recombines TRBV6-6 with TRBJ1-5; D not certain. The length of the CDR3 is 15 residues. Trimming took off 6 bases at V and 0 bases at J, with 12 bases between the two ends. The germline V gene has CDR1 MNHNY and CDR2 SVGAGI (reference sequence). The CDR3: CASRLDGFSNQPQHF. DNA of the CDR3: TGTGCCAGCAGACTTGACGGATTTAGCAATCAGCCCCAGCATTTT.

The chain is built from TRBV11-3 and TRBJ1-1; 9 bases fit TRBD1. The V and J ends lost 3 bases and 3 bases, in that order; junction bases with no gene match: 5. The CDR3 is 15 residues long. Germline CDR1 reads SGHNT; CDR2 reads YENEEA. CDR3 in amino acids: CASSFTTGGDTEAFF. The CDR3 nucleotides read TGTGCCAGCAGCTTTACGACAGGGGGAGACACTGAAGCTTTCTTT.

The chain employs TRBV28 and TRBJ1-1; D ambiguous. Germline V gene sequence: CDR1 MDHEN, CDR2 SYDVKM. The V end lost 7 bases, the J end lost 1 base, and 10 bases lay between the germline ends. The CDR3 totals 13 residues. The CDR3 DNA is TGTGCCAGCAACTTAGGGAGGAACACTGAAGCTTTCTTT. Protein sequence: CASNLGRNTEAFF.

V and J are TRBV9 and TRBJ2-1; perhaps TRBD1 as D (6 bases). This CDR3 region has 13 residues. Looked up from germline, CDR1 is SGDLS and CDR2 is YYNGEE. Trimming cost V 3 bases and J 13 bases, with 17 bases left between them. CDR3 bases: TGTGCCAGCAGCGCGACGGGGCTGGACAGCCAGTTCTTC. As protein: CASSATGLDSQFF.

This clone has a single count. The chain employs TRBV11-3 and TRBJ2-3; D not certain. The germline V gene has CDR1 SGHNT and CDR2 YENEEA. V lost 0 bases, J lost 8 bases, and 9 bases lay in between. CDR3 length: 13 residues. CDR3 loop: CASSLDPAATQYF. The DNA of the CDR3 is TGTGCCAGCAGCTTAGACCCCGCCGCTACGCAGTATTTT.

CDR3 bases: TGTGCCAGCAGAAAGAAGGGGGGGTCTGGAAACACCATATATTTT. Encoded protein: CASRKKGGSGNTIYF. The rearrangement joins TRBV6-5 to TRBJ1-3; maybe TRBD1 (6 bases). Looked up from germline, CDR1 is MNHEY and CDR2 is SVGAGI. The CDR3 is made up of 15 amino acids. V was shortened by 6 bases and J by 1 base, with 13 bases between the two germline ends.

The chain has TRBV6-5 and TRBJ1-5; D remains unclear. This CDR3 region has 12 residues. Germline loops: CDR1 MNHEY, CDR2 SVGAGI. Deletions cut 8 bases from V and 6 bases from J, with 11 bases between. The CDR3 DNA sequence: TGTGCCAGCGGCGTTTTTCGTCAGCCCCAGCATTTT. This gives the protein CASGVFRQPQHF.

V is TRBV10-3 and J is TRBJ2-5; 8 bases map to TRBD1. J gave up 3 bases and V 6 bases, and 3 bases lay outside the gene matches. Germline CDR1 and CDR2: ENHRY and SYGVKD. This CDR3 region has 13 residues. The CDR3 loop reads CAISGQGKETQYF. CDR3 DNA sequence: TGTGCCATCAGCGGACAGGGCAAAGAGACCCAGTACTTC.